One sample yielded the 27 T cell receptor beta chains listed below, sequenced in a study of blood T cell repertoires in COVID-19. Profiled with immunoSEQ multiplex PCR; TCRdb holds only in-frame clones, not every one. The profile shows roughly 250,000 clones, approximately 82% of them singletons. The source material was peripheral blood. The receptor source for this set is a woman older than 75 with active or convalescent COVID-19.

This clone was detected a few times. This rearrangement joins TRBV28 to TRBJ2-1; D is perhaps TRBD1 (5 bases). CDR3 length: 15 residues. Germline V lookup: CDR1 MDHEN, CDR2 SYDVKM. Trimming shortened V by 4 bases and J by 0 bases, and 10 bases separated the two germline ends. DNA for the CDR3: TGTGCCAGCAGTTCTCAGACAGACTCCTACAATGAGCAGTTCTTC. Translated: CASSSQTDSYNEQFF.

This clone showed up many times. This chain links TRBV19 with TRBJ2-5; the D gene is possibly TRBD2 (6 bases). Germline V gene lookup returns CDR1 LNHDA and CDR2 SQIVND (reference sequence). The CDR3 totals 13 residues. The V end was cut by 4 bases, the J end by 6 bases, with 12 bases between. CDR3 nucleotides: TGTGCCAGTAGTAGGGACTCCACGAAGACCCAGTACTTC. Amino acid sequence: CASSRDSTKTQYF. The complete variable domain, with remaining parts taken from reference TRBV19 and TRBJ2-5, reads DGGITQSPKYLFRKEGQNVTLSCEQNLNHDAMYWYRQDPGQGLRLIYYSQIVNDFQKGDIAEGYSVSREKKESFPLTVTSAQKNPTAFYLCASSRDSTKTQYFGPGTRLLVL.

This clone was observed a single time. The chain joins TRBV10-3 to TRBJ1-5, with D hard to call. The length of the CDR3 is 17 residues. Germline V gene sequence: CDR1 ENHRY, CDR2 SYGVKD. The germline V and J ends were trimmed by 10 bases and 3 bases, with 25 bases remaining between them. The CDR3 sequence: CATRAGTKLNDNQPQHF. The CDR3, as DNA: TGTGCCACTCGCGCGGGCACGAAATTAAACGACAATCAGCCCCAGCATTTT.

In nucleotides, the CDR3 is TGTGCCAGCAGCGTGGGGACAGGCGGCAATCAGCCCCAGCATTTT. This translates into CASSVGTGGNQPQHF. This rearrangement joins TRBV9 to TRBJ1-5; 8 positions match TRBD1. Germline V gene sequence: CDR1 SGDLS, CDR2 YYNGEE. This CDR3 has 15 amino acids. V gave up 2 bases and J gave up 2 bases; unmatched junction bases: 3.

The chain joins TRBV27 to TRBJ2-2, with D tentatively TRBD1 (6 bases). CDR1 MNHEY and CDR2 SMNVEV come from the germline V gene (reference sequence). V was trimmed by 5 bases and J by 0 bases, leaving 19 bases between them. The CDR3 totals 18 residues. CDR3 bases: TGTGCCAGCAGTCCCTCAGGGACACGAACGTCGAACACCGGGGAGCTGTTTTTT. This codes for CASSPSGTRTSNTGELFF.

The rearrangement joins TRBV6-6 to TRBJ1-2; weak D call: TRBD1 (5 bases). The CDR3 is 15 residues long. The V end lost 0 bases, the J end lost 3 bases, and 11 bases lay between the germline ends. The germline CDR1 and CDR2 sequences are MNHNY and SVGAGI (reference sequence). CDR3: CASSYSKQGYYGYTF. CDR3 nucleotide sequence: TGTGCCAGCAGTTACTCGAAGCAGGGATACTATGGCTACACCTTC.

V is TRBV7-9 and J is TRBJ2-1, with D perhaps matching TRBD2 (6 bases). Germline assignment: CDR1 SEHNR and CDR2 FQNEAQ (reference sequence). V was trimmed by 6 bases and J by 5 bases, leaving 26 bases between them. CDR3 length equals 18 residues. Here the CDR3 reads CASRYHNQGGARDNEQFF. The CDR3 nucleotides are TGTGCCAGCAGGTATCACAACCAGGGCGGGGCCCGAGACAATGAGCAGTTCTTC.

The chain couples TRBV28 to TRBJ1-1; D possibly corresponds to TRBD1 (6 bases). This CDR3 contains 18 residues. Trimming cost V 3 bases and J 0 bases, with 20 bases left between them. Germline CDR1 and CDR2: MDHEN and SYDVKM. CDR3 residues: CASSFVPGQTVMNTEAFF. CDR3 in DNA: TGTGCCAGCAGTTTTGTTCCCGGACAGACAGTTATGAACACTGAAGCTTTCTTT.

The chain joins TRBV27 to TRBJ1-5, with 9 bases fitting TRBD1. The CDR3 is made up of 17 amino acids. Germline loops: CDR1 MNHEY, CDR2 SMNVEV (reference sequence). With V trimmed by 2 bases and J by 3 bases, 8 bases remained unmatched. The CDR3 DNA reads TGTGCCAGCAGTTTAAGGACAGGGGTGTTAGTCAATCAGCCCCAGCATTTT. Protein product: CASSLRTGVLVNQPQHF.

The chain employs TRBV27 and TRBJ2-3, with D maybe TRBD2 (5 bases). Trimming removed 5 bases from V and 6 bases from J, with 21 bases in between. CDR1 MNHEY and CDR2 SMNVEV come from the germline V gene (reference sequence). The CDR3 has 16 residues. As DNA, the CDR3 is TGTGCCAGCAGTCGAACCCCTCCACTAGAACAGGATACGCAGTATTTT. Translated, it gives CASSRTPPLEQDTQYF.

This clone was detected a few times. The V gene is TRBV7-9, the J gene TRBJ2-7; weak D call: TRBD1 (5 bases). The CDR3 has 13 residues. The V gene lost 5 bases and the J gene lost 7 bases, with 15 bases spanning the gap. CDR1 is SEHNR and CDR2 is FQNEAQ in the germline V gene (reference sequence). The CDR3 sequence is CASSPDSLGEQYF. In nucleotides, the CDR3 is TGTGCCAGCAGCCCCGACAGTCTGGGGGAGCAGTACTTC.

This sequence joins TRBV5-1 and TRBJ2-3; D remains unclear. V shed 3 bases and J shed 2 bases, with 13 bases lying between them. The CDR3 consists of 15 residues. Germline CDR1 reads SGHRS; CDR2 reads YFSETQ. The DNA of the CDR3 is TGCGCCAGCAGCTCACCAGTACAGTACACAGATACGCAGTATTTT. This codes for CASSSPVQYTDTQYF.

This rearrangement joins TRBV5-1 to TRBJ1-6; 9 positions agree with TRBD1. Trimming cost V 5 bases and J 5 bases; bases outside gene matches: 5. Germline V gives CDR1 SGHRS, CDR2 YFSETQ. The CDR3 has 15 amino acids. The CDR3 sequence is CASSSGQGNNSPLHF. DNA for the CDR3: TGCGCCAGCAGTTCGGGACAGGGCAATAATTCACCCCTCCACTTT.

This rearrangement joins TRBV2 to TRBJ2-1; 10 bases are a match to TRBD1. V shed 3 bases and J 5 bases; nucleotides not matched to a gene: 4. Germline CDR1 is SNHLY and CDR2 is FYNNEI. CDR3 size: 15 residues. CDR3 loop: CASSERTGGNNEQFF. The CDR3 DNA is TGTGCCAGCAGTGAGAGGACAGGGGGTAACAATGAGCAGTTCTTC.

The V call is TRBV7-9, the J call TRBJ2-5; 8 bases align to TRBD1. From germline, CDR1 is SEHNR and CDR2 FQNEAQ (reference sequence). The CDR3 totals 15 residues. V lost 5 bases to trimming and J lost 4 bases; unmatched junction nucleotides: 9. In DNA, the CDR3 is TGTGCCAGCAGCCTCGCGACAGGGGTCGCAGAGACCCAGTACTTC. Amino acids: CASSLATGVAETQYF.

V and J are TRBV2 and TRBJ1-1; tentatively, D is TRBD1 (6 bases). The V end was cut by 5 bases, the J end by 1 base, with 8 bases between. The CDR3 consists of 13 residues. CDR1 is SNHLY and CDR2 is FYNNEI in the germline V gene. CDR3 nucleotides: TGTGCCAGCAGTCGGGACAAGAACACTGAAGCTTTCTTT. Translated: CASSRDKNTEAFF. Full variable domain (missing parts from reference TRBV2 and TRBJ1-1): EPEVTQTPSHQVTQMGQEVILRCVPISNHLYFYWYRQILGQKVEFLVSFYNNEISEKSEIFDDQFSVERPDGSNFTLKIRSTKLEDSAMYFCASSRDKNTEAFFGQGTRLTVV.

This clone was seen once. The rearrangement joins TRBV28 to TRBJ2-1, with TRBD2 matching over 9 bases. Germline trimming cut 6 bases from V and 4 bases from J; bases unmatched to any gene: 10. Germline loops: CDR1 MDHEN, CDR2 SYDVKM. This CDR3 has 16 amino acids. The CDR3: CASRMIGLAGYNEQFF. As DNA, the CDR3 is TGTGCCAGCAGAATGATCGGGCTAGCGGGGTACAATGAGCAGTTCTTC.

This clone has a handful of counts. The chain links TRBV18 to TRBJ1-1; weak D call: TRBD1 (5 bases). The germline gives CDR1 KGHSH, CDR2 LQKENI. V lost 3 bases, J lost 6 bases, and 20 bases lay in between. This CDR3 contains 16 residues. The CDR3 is CASSPYVGAEYSEAFF. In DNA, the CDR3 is TGTGCCAGCTCACCGTATGTAGGGGCCGAATATTCTGAAGCTTTCTTT.

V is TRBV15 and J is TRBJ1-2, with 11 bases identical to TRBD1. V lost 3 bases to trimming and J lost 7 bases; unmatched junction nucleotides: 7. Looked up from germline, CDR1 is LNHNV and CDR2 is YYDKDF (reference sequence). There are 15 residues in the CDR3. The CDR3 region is CATSRIGTGGGGYTF. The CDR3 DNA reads TGTGCCACCAGCAGGATAGGGACAGGGGGTGGTGGCTACACCTTC.

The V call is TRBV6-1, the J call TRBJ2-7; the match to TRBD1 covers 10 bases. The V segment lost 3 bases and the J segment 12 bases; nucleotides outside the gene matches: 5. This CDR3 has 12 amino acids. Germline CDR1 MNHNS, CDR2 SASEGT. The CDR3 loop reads CASSDGTGVRYF. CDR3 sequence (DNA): TGTGCCAGCAGTGACGGGACAGGGGTAAGGTACTTC.

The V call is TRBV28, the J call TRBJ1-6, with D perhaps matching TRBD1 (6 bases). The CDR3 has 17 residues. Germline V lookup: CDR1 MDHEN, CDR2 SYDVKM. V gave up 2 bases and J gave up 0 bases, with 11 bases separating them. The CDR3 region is CASSLRTGSSYNSPLHF. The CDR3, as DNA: TGTGCCAGCAGTTTACGTACAGGGAGCTCCTATAATTCACCCCTCCACTTT.

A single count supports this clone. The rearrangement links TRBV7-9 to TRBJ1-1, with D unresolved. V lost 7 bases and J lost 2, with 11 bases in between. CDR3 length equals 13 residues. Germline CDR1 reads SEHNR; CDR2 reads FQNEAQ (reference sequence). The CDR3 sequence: CASKVTRNTEAFF. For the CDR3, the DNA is TGTGCCAGCAAAGTTACACGTAACACTGAAGCTTTCTTT.

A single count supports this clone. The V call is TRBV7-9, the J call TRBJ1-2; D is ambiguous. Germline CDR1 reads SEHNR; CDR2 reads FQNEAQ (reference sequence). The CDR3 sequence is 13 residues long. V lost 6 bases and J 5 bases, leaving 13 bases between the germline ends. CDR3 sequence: CASSLDGVYGYTF. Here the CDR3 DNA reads TGTGCCAGCAGTCTCGACGGAGTATATGGCTACACCTTC.

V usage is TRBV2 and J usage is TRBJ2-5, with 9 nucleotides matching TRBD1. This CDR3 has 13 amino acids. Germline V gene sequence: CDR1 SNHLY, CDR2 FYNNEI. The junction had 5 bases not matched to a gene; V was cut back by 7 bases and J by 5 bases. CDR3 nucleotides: TGTGCCAGCAAAACAGGGGGCGTCGAGACCCAGTACTTC. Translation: CASKTGGVETQYF.

The CDR3 DNA follows: TGTGCCAGTATCCCCGTCGGCGGGGGTGAAAAACTGTTTTTT. Encoded protein: CASIPVGGGEKLFF. The chain joins TRBV19 to TRBJ1-4; the D gene is possibly TRBD1 (5 bases). V gave up 7 bases and J gave up 7 bases, with 16 bases separating them. The CDR3 length is 14 residues. CDR1 is LNHDA and CDR2 is SQIVND in the germline V gene (reference sequence).

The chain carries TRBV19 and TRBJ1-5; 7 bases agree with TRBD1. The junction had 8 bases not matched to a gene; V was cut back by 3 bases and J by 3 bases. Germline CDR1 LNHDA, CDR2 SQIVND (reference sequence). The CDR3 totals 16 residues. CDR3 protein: CASSISQGGNNQPQHF. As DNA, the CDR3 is TGTGCCAGTAGTATCTCCCAGGGGGGTAACAATCAGCCCCAGCATTTT.

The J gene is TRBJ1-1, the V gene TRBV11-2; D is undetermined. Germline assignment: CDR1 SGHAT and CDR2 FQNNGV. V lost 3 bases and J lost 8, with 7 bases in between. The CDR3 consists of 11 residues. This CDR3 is CASSLLREAFF. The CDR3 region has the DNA TGTGCCAGCAGCTTGCTCAGGGAAGCTTTCTTT.